Each of the 19 T cell receptor beta chains below was sequenced from the same sample in a study of cytomegalovirus exposure and HLA in healthy donors. It was with 60 Vbeta and 13 Jbeta primers that the PCR ran. Profiling relied on immunoSEQ multiplex PCR, and the TCRdb table lists in-frame clones only, not all of them. The table includes some 190,000 clones, around 87% detected once. Sample: PBMCs. These TCRs come from a boy aged 2 to 9 in good health and CMV-seronegative.

This chain joins TRBV6-5 and TRBJ2-6, with D uncertain. The V end lost 4 bases, the J end lost 0 bases, and 7 bases lay between the germline ends. CDR3 length: 15 amino acids. Germline V lookup: CDR1 MNHEY, CDR2 SVGAGI. DNA of the CDR3: TGTGCCAGCAGTTCCGGAGTCTCTGGGGCCAACGTCCTGACTTTC. Translated, it gives CASSSGVSGANVLTF.

The rearrangement joins TRBV10-2 to TRBJ2-7, with D unresolved. This CDR3 contains 13 residues. Germline lookup yields CDR1 WSHSY and CDR2 SAAADI. The germline V and J ends were trimmed by 6 bases and 3 bases, with 12 bases remaining between them. The CDR3 is CASSNSLSYEQYF. In nucleotides, the CDR3 is TGCGCCAGCAGCAATAGCCTCAGCTACGAGCAGTACTTC.

V and J are TRBV11-2 and TRBJ2-5, with D possibly being TRBD2 (6 bases). Germline assignment: CDR1 SGHAT and CDR2 FQNNGV. The CDR3 consists of 15 residues. Trimming shortened V by 0 bases and J by 5 bases, and 13 bases separated the two germline ends. The CDR3 spells CASSLEGGQWETQYF. CDR3 DNA: TGTGCCAGCAGCTTAGAGGGGGGTCAGTGGGAGACCCAGTACTTC.

This clone was counted a single time. The V gene is TRBV27, the J gene TRBJ1-1, with 9 bases aligning to TRBD1. CDR3 size: 15 residues. J was trimmed by 11 bases and V by 4 bases; bases with no gene match: 14. CDR1 is MNHEY and CDR2 is SMNVEV in the germline V gene (reference sequence). The CDR3 is CASSSSYRGPPWAFF. CDR3 coding DNA: TGTGCCAGCAGTTCATCTTACAGGGGGCCGCCTTGGGCTTTCTTT.

The chain carries TRBV28 and TRBJ2-7, with a tentative D call TRBD1 (6 bases). The CDR3 covers 14 residues. The germline gives CDR1 MDHEN, CDR2 SYDVKM. The ends were cut back, 5 bases at V and 0 bases at J, with 11 bases in the middle. The DNA of the CDR3 is TGTGCCAGCAGTCATTACAGGGTCTCCTACGAGCAGTACTTC. Translated: CASSHYRVSYEQYF. Together with reference TRBV28 and TRBJ2-7, the CDR3 gives the full variable domain: DVKVTQSSRYLVKRTGEKVFLECVQDMDHENMFWYRQDPGLGLRLIYFSYDVKMKEKGDIPEGYSVSREKKERFSLILESASTNQTSMYLCASSHYRVSYEQYFGPGTRLTVT.

The rearrangement uses TRBV6-5 and TRBJ1-1; maybe TRBD1 (6 bases). V dropped 0 bases and J dropped 1 base, with 12 bases sitting between them. The germline V gene encodes CDR1 MNHEY and CDR2 SVGAGI. The CDR3 runs to 16 residues. CDR3 loop: CASSYSRQAKNTEAFF. CDR3 nucleotide sequence: TGTGCCAGCAGTTACTCCCGACAGGCCAAGAACACTGAAGCTTTCTTT.

The V call is TRBV7-3, the J call TRBJ1-1; D unclear. Trimming cost V 3 bases and J 4 bases, with 15 bases left between them. This CDR3 has 15 residues. Germline V lookup: CDR1 SGHTA, CDR2 FQGTGA. CDR3: CASSLGARLTTEAFF. Here the CDR3 DNA reads TGTGCCAGCAGCTTGGGAGCTAGGCTCACCACTGAAGCTTTCTTT.

The CDR3 region is CASGPRTSGNYEQYF. CDR3 bases: TGTGCCAGCGGCCCACGGACTAGCGGGAACTACGAGCAGTACTTC. This chain joins TRBV28 and TRBJ2-5; 12 bases fit TRBD2. Gene TRBJ2-7 matches the end of the DNA better, so the J call may be wrong. Germline-derived CDR1 and CDR2 are MDHEN and SYDVKM. There are 15 residues in the CDR3.

The chain has TRBV28 and TRBJ1-5, with 8 bases lining up with TRBD1. CDR1 and CDR2 (germline): MDHEN, SYDVKM. Unmatched junction bases numbered 15, after V lost 6 bases and J lost 2 bases. The CDR3 loop spans 18 amino acids. In DNA form, the CDR3 reads TGTGCCAGCAGCCTCAGGGGGCGGATGAAGGTTGGCAATCAGCCCCAGCATTTT. Translated, it gives CASSLRGRMKVGNQPQHF.

This chain uses TRBV14 with TRBJ2-5; 7 bases fit TRBD1. CDR1 is SGHDN and CDR2 is FVKESK in the germline V gene. The CDR3 extends over 16 amino acids. Trimming cost V 3 bases and J 2 bases; bases outside gene matches: 9. In DNA, the CDR3 is TGTGCCAGCAGCCACCTATTAGACAGGGCGCAAGAGACCCAGTACTTC. It encodes CASSHLLDRAQETQYF.

This rearrangement joins TRBV28 to TRBJ2-3; D unclear. Germline assignment: CDR1 MDHEN and CDR2 SYDVKM. The CDR3 is made up of 14 amino acids. Trimming left V 5 bases short and J 0 bases short, with 9 bases between. CDR3 sequence: CASSPASSTDTQYF. CDR3 bases: TGTGCCAGCAGTCCCGCGTCCAGCACAGATACGCAGTATTTT.

DNA of the CDR3: TGTGCCAGCAGCCCAAGGGGGTACAGCACTGAAGCTTTCTTT. It encodes CASSPRGYSTEAFF. The chain joins TRBV9 to TRBJ1-1, with D perhaps TRBD1 (6 bases). This CDR3 spans 14 amino acids. Trimming removed 4 bases at V and 4 bases at J, with 14 bases between. CDR1 SGDLS and CDR2 YYNGEE come from the germline V gene. Supplemented by reference TRBV9 and TRBJ1-1, the full variable domain reads DSGVTQTPKHLITATGQRVTLRCSPRSGDLSVYWYQQSLDQGLQFLIQYYNGEERAKGNILERFSAQQFPDLHSELNLSSLELGDSALYFCASSPRGYSTEAFFGQGTRLTVV.

This rearrangement joins TRBV5-1 to TRBJ1-1, with a tentative D call TRBD1 (6 bases). The CDR3 contains 11 residues. CDR1 and CDR2 from the germline V gene are SGHRS and YFSETQ. Trimming stripped 5 bases from V and 5 bases from J, with 7 bases between. The CDR3 nucleotides are TGCGCCAGCAGGCAGGGGACTGAAGCTTTCTTT. Its protein is CASRQGTEAFF.

The chain combines TRBV5-1 with TRBJ2-3, with 9 bases fitting TRBD1. V lost 1 base to trimming and J lost 1 base; unmatched junction nucleotides: 13. This CDR3 is 19 amino acids long. Germline V gives CDR1 SGHRS, CDR2 YFSETQ. In DNA form, the CDR3 reads TGCGCCAGCAGCTTGACGCCAACAGGGGGCATCTTTCGCACAGATACGCAGTATTTT. It translates to CASSLTPTGGIFRTDTQYF. Based on the CDR3 plus reference TRBV5-1 and TRBJ2-3, the full variable domain is KAGVTQTPRYLIKTRGQQVTLSCSPISGHRSVSWYQQTPGQGLQFLFEYFSETQRNKGNFPGRFSGRQFSNSRSEMNVSTLELGDSALYLCASSLTPTGGIFRTDTQYFGPGTRLTVL.

V gene TRBV5-1 combines with J gene TRBJ2-7, with 12 bases that match TRBD2. The CDR3 is 15 amino acids. V was pared by 4 bases and J by 4 bases, with 6 bases of the junction left unmatched. Germline CDR1 is SGHRS and CDR2 is YFSETQ. The CDR3 spells CASSATSGRLYEQYF. In DNA form, the CDR3 reads TGCGCCAGCAGCGCCACTAGCGGGAGGTTATACGAGCAGTACTTC.

The genes are TRBV2 and TRBJ2-1, with 13 bases identical to TRBD2. This CDR3 region has 16 residues. Germline V gene lookup returns CDR1 SNHLY and CDR2 FYNNEI. Germline trimming cut 8 bases from V and 2 bases from J; bases unmatched to any gene: 6. CDR3 protein: CASWTSGSVTYNEQFF. The CDR3 nucleotides are TGTGCCAGCTGGACTAGCGGGAGTGTAACCTACAATGAGCAGTTCTTC.

This clone was counted once. The V call is TRBV11-1, the J call TRBJ2-5; D remains unclear. The CDR3 is 14 amino acids. CDR1 is SGHAT, CDR2 FQDESV, per germline (reference sequence). V was cut by 3 bases and J by 3 bases, with 11 bases left in between. Written as DNA, the CDR3 is TGTGCCAGCAGCTTTATGGCGGAAAAAGAGACCCAGTACTTC. It encodes CASSFMAEKETQYF.

The V gene is TRBV28, the J gene TRBJ2-5; TRBD2 aligns across 11 bases. V trimming: 4 bases; J trimming: 6 bases; junction bases outside the gene matches: 4. There are 14 residues in the CDR3. CDR1 and CDR2 from the germline V gene are MDHEN and SYDVKM. The CDR3 nucleotides are TGTGCCAGCAGTTCGCTAGCGGGGGGCAAGACCCAGTACTTC. Protein: CASSSLAGGKTQYF.

The chain couples TRBV7-9 to TRBJ1-3; D perhaps matches TRBD1 (5 bases). Germline V CDR1 and CDR2: SEHNR, FQNEAQ (reference sequence). CDR3 length: 14 residues. The V end was cut by 3 bases, the J end by 8 bases, with 14 bases between. CDR3 amino acids: CASSLGQPYDTIYF. In DNA form, the CDR3 reads TGTGCCAGCAGCTTGGGGCAACCATACGACACCATATATTTT.